This T cell receptor beta chain came from a study of CD8 T cells in Susac syndrome. Sequencing of TCR beta covered CD8+ and CD4+ T cells obtained from blood. The multiple sclerosis controls were treatment-naive patients with relapsing-remitting disease that was stable or active. Negative isolation yielded CD4+ and CD8+ T cells, and FACS enriched TEMRA cells. The CDR3 contains 11 residues. Germline assignment: CDR1 SQVTM and CDR2 ANQGSEA. V lost 2 bases and J 8 bases, leaving 9 bases between the germline ends. After extraction with the RNeasy kit, 0.5 to 1 ug of the RNA was reverse transcribed using random hexamers. Multiplex PCR with immunoSEQ amplified the TCR beta CDR3 across 54 Vbeta and 13 Jbeta. TCRdb passed the immunoSEQ multiplex PCR reads through MiXCR, listing each CDR3 protein once. The sample shows some 300,000 distinct CDR3 sequences, 75% to 90% of them seen only once.

Sequencing was performed on CD8+ T cells from PBMCs. This rearrangement joins TRBV29-1 to TRBJ1-2; D call uncertain. This receptor was identified in a human donor with multiple sclerosis. The CDR3 DNA is TGCAGCGTTGAATCCCAGCAAGGCTACACCTTC. Translating gives CSVESQQGYTF.